The 22 T cell receptor beta chains listed next were all sequenced from one sample in a study of cytomegalovirus exposure and HLA in healthy donors. Researchers ran the PCR with 60 Vbeta and 13 Jbeta primers. The protocol was immunoSEQ multiplex PCR, while the TCRdb copy is restricted to in-frame clones and leaves out a portion. Found here are about 88,000 clones; the top ten clones hold roughly 6%. The sequenced material came from PBMCs. The receptor set was obtained from a girl under 18 in good health and CMV-seropositive.

The V call is TRBV18, the J call TRBJ2-7, with TRBD1 identical over 8 bases. This CDR3 region has 13 residues. J gave up 6 bases and V 8 bases, and 9 bases lay outside the gene matches. Germline loops: CDR1 KGHSH, CDR2 LQKENI. The CDR3 here is CASRSTGGTEQYF. As DNA, the CDR3 is TGTGCCAGCAGGAGTACAGGGGGAACCGAGCAGTACTTC.

This sequence joins TRBV5-1 and TRBJ1-2, with D unclear. Trimming left V 4 bases short and J 0 bases short, with 10 bases between. Germline V lookup: CDR1 SGHRS, CDR2 YFSETQ. The CDR3 extends over 14 amino acids. CDR3 sequence (DNA): TGCGCCAGCAGCGCGGCCCAAGCTAACTATGGCTACACCTTC. It encodes CASSAAQANYGYTF.

V usage is TRBV6-5 and J usage is TRBJ2-5; 7 nucleotides match TRBD2. In germline, CDR1 is MNHEY, CDR2 SVGAGI. CDR3 length equals 15 residues. After removal of 7 bases from V and 2 bases from J, the junction contained 10 bases not matched to a gene. The CDR3 spells CASKQGAGEQETQYF. In nucleotides, the CDR3 is TGTGCCAGCAAACAAGGCGCGGGGGAACAAGAGACCCAGTACTTC.

This chain links TRBV7-8 with TRBJ2-5; weak D call: TRBD1 (5 bases). This CDR3 is 13 amino acids long. V dropped 6 bases and J dropped 5 bases, with 13 bases sitting between them. Germline CDR1 reads SGHVS; CDR2 reads FQNEAQ. CDR3: CASSPTRVETQYF. In DNA form, the CDR3 reads TGTGCCAGCAGTCCCACCAGGGTGGAGACCCAGTACTTC.

CDR3 in amino acids: CASSHPGLAAGELFF. The CDR3 DNA reads as TGTGCCAGCAGCCATCCGGGACTAGCGGCCGGGGAGCTGTTTTTT. V usage is TRBV5-4 and J usage is TRBJ2-2; 11 bases align to TRBD2. The ends lost 4 bases at V and 6 bases at J; junction bases unmatched: 5. The CDR3 is made up of 15 amino acids. CDR1 is SGHNT, CDR2 YYREEE, per germline (reference sequence).

This chain joins TRBV6-5 and TRBJ1-2; D is undetermined. From germline, CDR1 is MNHEY and CDR2 SVGAGI. This CDR3 is built from 14 residues. V lost 5 bases and J lost 5, with 15 bases in between. The CDR3 protein is CASSGRQSAYGYTF. The CDR3 DNA reads TGTGCCAGCAGTGGGAGACAATCTGCGTATGGCTACACCTTC.

The rearrangement uses TRBV19 and TRBJ1-1, with 9 bases that match TRBD1. Germline V CDR1 and CDR2: LNHDA, SQIVND (reference sequence). CDR3 size: 15 residues. V lost 3 bases, J lost 5 bases, and 7 bases stayed unmatched. CDR3 DNA sequence: TGTGCCAGTAGTATTCCGGGACAGGGAAAAACTGAAGCTTTCTTT. This codes for CASSIPGQGKTEAFF.

The gene calls are TRBV27 and TRBJ2-2; D possibly corresponds to TRBD1 (5 bases). Germline assignment: CDR1 MNHEY and CDR2 SMNVEV (reference sequence). V lost 2 bases and J 6 bases, leaving 16 bases between the germline ends. The CDR3 is made up of 16 amino acids. CDR3 sequence: CASSLPPRGRAGELFF. CDR3 coding DNA: TGTGCCAGCAGTTTACCCCCGCGCGGCAGGGCCGGGGAGCTGTTTTTT.

The chain carries TRBV9 and TRBJ2-7; D is unclear. V was pared by 4 bases and J by 6 bases, with 14 bases between. CDR1 is SGDLS, CDR2 YYNGEE, per germline. This CDR3 has 13 amino acids. The CDR3 is CASSHSSFGEQYF. The DNA for the CDR3 is TGTGCCAGCAGCCATTCTTCATTCGGCGAGCAGTACTTC.

This chain uses TRBV7-8 with TRBJ1-5, with D hard to call. Between the trimmed V and J ends, which lost 5 bases and 1 base, there was a span of 15 bases. Germline lookup yields CDR1 SGHVS and CDR2 FQNEAQ. This CDR3 is 16 amino acids long. The CDR3 protein is CASSHGLAFSNQPQHF. The CDR3 coding sequence is TGTGCCAGCAGCCACGGACTGGCATTCAGCAATCAGCCCCAGCATTTT.

The rearrangement links TRBV2 to TRBJ2-2; no reliable D call. This CDR3 region has 14 residues. In germline, CDR1 is SNHLY, CDR2 FYNNEI. The V gene lost 5 bases and the J gene lost 2 bases, with 9 bases spanning the gap. The CDR3 DNA reads TGTGCCAGCAGTCCAACAGCTAACACCGGGGAGCTGTTTTTT. It codes for CASSPTANTGELFF.

The gene calls are TRBV7-2 and TRBJ2-3; the D is unclear. CDR1 SGHTA and CDR2 FQGNSA come from the germline V gene. This CDR3 region has 14 residues. The germline V and J ends were trimmed by 6 bases and 5 bases, with 15 bases remaining between them. The CDR3 region is CASSPFMAGDTQYF. CDR3 DNA sequence: TGTGCCAGCAGTCCTTTCATGGCAGGAGATACGCAGTATTTT.

This chain joins TRBV2 and TRBJ1-2; 9 bases line up with TRBD1. V lost 11 bases and J lost 7; bases outside the gene matches: 8. CDR1 is SNHLY, CDR2 FYNNEI, per germline. This CDR3 is built from 12 residues. In DNA, the CDR3 is TGTGCCGCCCGGGGACAGGGTCTTGGCTACACCTTC. As protein: CAARGQGLGYTF.

J is TRBJ2-3 and V is TRBV4-1; 10 nucleotides agree with TRBD2. The CDR3 is 14 amino acids. V gave up 1 base and J gave up 8 bases; unmatched junction bases: 3. Germline lookup yields CDR1 MGHRA and CDR2 YSYEKL. CDR3 in DNA: TGCGCCAGCAGCCAAGTGCTAGCGGGGGCTACGCAGTATTTT. Its translation is CASSQVLAGATQYF.

The chain employs TRBV6-1 and TRBJ2-7; D possibly corresponds to TRBD2 (7 bases). The CDR3 covers 12 residues. Trimming stripped 6 bases from V and 2 bases from J, with 8 bases between. Germline CDR1 reads MNHNS; CDR2 reads SASEGT. The chain's CDR3 is CASRRGPYEQYV. The CDR3 DNA is TGTGCCAGCAGGCGGGGGCCCTACGAGCAGTACGTC.

This sequence joins TRBV7-9 and TRBJ2-6, with D maybe TRBD1 (7 bases). The germline CDR1 and CDR2 sequences are SEHNR and FQNEAQ (reference sequence). The CDR3 is 15 amino acids. Trimming removed 8 bases at V and 0 bases at J, with 11 bases between. This chain's CDR3 is CASSRGASGANVLTF. CDR3 DNA: TGTGCCAGCTCCAGGGGGGCCTCTGGGGCCAACGTCCTGACTTTC.

J is TRBJ2-1 and V is TRBV5-1, with no clear D. This CDR3 has 14 amino acids. Germline V lookup: CDR1 SGHRS, CDR2 YFSETQ. Trimming cost V 4 bases and J 0 bases, with 8 bases left between them. The CDR3 region has the DNA TGCGCCAGCAGCCCATCTAGCTCCTACAATGAGCAGTTCTTC. Translating it yields CASSPSSSYNEQFF.

The chain joins TRBV4-3 to TRBJ2-3; D uncertain. The CDR3 runs 16 residues. V was shortened by 0 bases and J by 1 base, with 11 bases between the two germline ends. CDR1 LGHNA and CDR2 YSLEER come from the germline V gene. The chain's CDR3 is CASSQDVAGGTDTQYF. The CDR3 DNA follows: TGCGCCAGCAGCCAAGATGTAGCTGGAGGCACAGATACGCAGTATTTT.

The chain carries TRBV10-3 and TRBJ2-7; possibly TRBD1 for D (6 bases). V shed 1 base and J shed 1 base, with 11 bases lying between them. Germline CDR1 ENHRY, CDR2 SYGVKD. The CDR3 is 15 residues long. As DNA, the CDR3 is TGTGCCATCAGTGAGTGGACAGCCTTATCCTACGAGCAGTACTTC. This gives the protein CAISEWTALSYEQYF.

V usage is TRBV29-1 and J usage is TRBJ1-2; D possibly corresponds to TRBD1 (5 bases). The CDR3 loop spans 12 amino acids. Trimming cost V 7 bases and J 7 bases, with 16 bases left between them. The germline V gene has CDR1 SQVTM and CDR2 ANQGSEA. CDR3 bases: TGCAGCGCAAGCGCAGGGTTCTCTGGCTACACCTTC. Its protein product is CSASAGFSGYTF. The variable domain in full, with the rest retrieved from reference TRBV29-1 and TRBJ1-2, is SAVISQKPSRDICQRGTSLTIQCQVDSQVTMMFWYRQQPGQSLTLIATANQGSEATYESGFVIDKFPISRPNLTFSTLTVSNMSPEDSSIYLCSASAGFSGYTFGSGTRLTVV.

This chain uses TRBV18 with TRBJ2-1; 14 nucleotides line up with TRBD2. The CDR3 covers 18 residues. The germline CDR1 and CDR2 sequences are KGHSH and LQKENI. With 3 bases clipped from V and 8 bases from J, the junction kept 12 bases outside the gene matches. Here the CDR3 reads CASSPQEGLAGDSDEQFF. The CDR3 bases are TGTGCCAGCTCACCCCAGGAGGGACTAGCGGGGGATTCGGATGAGCAGTTCTTC. The complete variable domain, with remaining parts taken from reference TRBV18 and TRBJ2-1, reads NAGVMQNPRHLVRRRGQEARLRCSPMKGHSHVYWYRQLPEEGLKFMVYLQKENIIDESGMPKERFSAEFPKEGPSILRIQQVVRGDSAAYFCASSPQEGLAGDSDEQFFGPGTRLTVL.

The chain uses TRBV7-9 and TRBJ1-6, with D hard to call. Germline-derived CDR1 and CDR2 are SEHNR and FQNEAQ (reference sequence). Trimming took 1 base from V and 9 from J, leaving 13 bases between them. The CDR3 covers 15 residues. The CDR3: CASSLEPGMGSPLHF. Written as DNA, the CDR3 is TGTGCCAGCAGCTTAGAGCCGGGGATGGGTTCACCCCTCCACTTT.